The TCR beta chain under discussion was sequenced for a study of long-term antiretroviral therapy in people with HIV. A v3.0 immunoSEQ assay was performed at survey level. The assay was immunoSEQ multiplex PCR, and TCRdb's table has in-frame clones only and misses some. Found here are roughly 17,000 clones, about 85% of them singletons; the top ten hold roughly 4.8%. The CDR3 is 16 amino acids. Germline CDR1 and CDR2: SGHRS and YFSETQ. V lost 0 bases and J lost 4; bases outside the gene matches: 5. The gene calls are TRBV5-1 and TRBJ2-3, with 10 bases matching TRBD2. Sequencing was performed on unsorted PBMCs, taken 0.5 years after starting antiretroviral therapy. The clonotype originates from a woman in her thirties or forties with HIV. CDR3 protein: CASSLVLAGEADTQYF. The CDR3 nucleotides read TGCGCCAGCAGCTTGGTGCTAGCGGGAGAGGCAGATACGCAGTATTTT.